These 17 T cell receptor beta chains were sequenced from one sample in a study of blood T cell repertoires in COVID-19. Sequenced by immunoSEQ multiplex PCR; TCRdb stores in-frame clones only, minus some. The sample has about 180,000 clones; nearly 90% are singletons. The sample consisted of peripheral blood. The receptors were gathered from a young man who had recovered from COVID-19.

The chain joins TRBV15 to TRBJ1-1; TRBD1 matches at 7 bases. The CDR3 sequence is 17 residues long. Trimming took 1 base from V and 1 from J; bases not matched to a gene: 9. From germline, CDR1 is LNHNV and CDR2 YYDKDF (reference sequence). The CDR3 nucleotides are TGTGCCACCAGCAGAGGAGGGGGCGGGGGGGCGAACACTGAAGCTTTCTTT. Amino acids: CATSRGGGGGANTEAFF.

This CDR3 is CASSVRRGEAFF. CDR3 sequence (DNA): TGTGCCAGCAGCGTAAGGCGGGGGGAAGCTTTCTTT. This chain connects TRBV13 to TRBJ1-1, with D possibly matching TRBD1 (5 bases). The V and J ends lost 5 bases and 8 bases respectively, with 12 bases between them. Germline V gives CDR1 PRHDT, CDR2 FYEKMQ (reference sequence). This CDR3 region has 12 residues. Complete variable domain (other parts from reference TRBV13 and TRBJ1-1): AAGVIQSPRHLIKEKRETATLKCYPIPRHDTVYWYQQGPGQDPQFLISFYEKMQSDKGSIPDRFSAQQFSDYHSELNMSSLELGDSALYFCASSVRRGEAFFGQGTRLTVV.

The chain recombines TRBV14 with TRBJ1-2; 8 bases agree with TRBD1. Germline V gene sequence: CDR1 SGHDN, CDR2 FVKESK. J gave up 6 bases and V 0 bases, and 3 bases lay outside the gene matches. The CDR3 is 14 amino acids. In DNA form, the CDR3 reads TGTGCCAGCAGCCAAGAGGACAGGGTTAATGGCTACACCTTC. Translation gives CASSQEDRVNGYTF.

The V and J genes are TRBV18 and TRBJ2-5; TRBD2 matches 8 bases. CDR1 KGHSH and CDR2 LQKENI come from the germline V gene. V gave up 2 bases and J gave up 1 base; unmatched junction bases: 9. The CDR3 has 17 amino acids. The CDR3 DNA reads TGTGCCAGCTCACCATTGCCTAGCGGGCCCGCCCAAGAGACCCAGTACTTC. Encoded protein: CASSPLPSGPAQETQYF.

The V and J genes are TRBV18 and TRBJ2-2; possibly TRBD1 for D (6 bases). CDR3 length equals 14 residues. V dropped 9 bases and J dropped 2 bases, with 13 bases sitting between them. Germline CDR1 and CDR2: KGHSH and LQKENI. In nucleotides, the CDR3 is TGTGCCAGTCCTACAGGGCTAAACACCGGGGAGCTGTTTTTT. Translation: CASPTGLNTGELFF.

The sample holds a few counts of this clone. The CDR3 loop reads CASSPTGARVTGPEAFF. The CDR3, as DNA: TGTGCCAGTAGTCCGACAGGGGCCCGGGTGACGGGGCCTGAAGCTTTCTTT. The chain combines TRBV19 with TRBJ1-1; TRBD1 matches at 8 bases. Germline V gene sequence: CDR1 LNHDA, CDR2 SQIVND (reference sequence). Trimming at V came to 5 bases and at J to 6 bases, leaving 17 bases not matched to a gene. The CDR3 has 17 amino acids.

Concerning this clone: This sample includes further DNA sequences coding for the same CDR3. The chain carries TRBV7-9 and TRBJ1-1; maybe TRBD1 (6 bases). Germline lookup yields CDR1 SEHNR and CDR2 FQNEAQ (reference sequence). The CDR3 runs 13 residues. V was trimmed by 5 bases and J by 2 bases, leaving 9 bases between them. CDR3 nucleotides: TGTGCCAGCAGCAGGGGACAAAACACTGAAGCTTTCTTT. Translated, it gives CASSRGQNTEAFF.

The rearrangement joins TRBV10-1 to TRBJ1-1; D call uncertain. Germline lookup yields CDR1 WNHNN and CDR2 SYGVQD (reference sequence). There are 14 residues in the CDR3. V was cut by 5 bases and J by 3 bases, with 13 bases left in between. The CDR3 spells CASSNVRGDTEAFF. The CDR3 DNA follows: TGCGCCAGCAGTAATGTTCGGGGAGACACTGAAGCTTTCTTT.

In DNA, the CDR3 is TGTGCCAGCTCACCATCGGGGGATGTCTATGGCTACACCTTC. Translation gives CASSPSGDVYGYTF. This chain connects TRBV18 to TRBJ1-2; the D gene is possibly TRBD1 (5 bases). V was cut by 2 bases and J by 4 bases, with 11 bases left in between. Per the germline V gene, CDR1 is KGHSH and CDR2 is LQKENI. The CDR3 covers 14 residues.

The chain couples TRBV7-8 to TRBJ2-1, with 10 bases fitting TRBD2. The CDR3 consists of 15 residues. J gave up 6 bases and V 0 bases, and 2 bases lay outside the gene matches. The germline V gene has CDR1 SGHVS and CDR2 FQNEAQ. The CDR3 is CASSLATSGLNEQFF. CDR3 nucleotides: TGTGCCAGCAGCTTAGCGACTAGCGGGCTCAATGAGCAGTTCTTC. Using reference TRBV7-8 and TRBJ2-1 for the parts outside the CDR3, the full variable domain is GAGVSQSPRYKVAKRGQDVALRCDPISGHVSLFWYQQALGQGPEFLTYFQNEAQLDKSGLPSDRFFAERPEGSVSTLKIQRTQQEDSAVYLCASSLATSGLNEQFFGPGTRLTVL.

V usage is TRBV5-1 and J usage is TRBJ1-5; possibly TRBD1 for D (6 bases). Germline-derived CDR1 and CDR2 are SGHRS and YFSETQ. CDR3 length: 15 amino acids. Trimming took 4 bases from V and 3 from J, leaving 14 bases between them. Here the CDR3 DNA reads TGCGCCAGCAGCCACAATCAGGGGTTCAATCAGCCCCAGCATTTT. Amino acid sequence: CASSHNQGFNQPQHF.

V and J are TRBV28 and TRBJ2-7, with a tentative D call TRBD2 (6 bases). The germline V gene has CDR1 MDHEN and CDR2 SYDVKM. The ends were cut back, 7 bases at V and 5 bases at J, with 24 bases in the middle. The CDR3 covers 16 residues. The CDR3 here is CASIDGAGRSTHEQYF. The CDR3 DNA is TGTGCCAGCATCGATGGGGCAGGGAGGTCCACCCACGAGCAGTACTTC.

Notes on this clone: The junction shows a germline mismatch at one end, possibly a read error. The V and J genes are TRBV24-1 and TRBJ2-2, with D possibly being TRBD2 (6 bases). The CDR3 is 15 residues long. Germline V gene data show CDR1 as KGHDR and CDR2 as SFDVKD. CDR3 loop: CATSVAGKNTGELFF. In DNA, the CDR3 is TGTGCCACCAGTGTTGCGGGGAAGAACACCGGGGAGCTATTTTTT.

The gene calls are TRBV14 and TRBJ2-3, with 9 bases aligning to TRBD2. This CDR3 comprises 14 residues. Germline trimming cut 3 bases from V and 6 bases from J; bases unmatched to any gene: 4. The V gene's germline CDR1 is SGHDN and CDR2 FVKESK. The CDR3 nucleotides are TGTGCCAGCAGCCAGGCGGGAGGGCCGGATACGCAGTATTTT. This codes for CASSQAGGPDTQYF. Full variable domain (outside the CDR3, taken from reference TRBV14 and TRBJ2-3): EAGVTQFPSHSVIEKGQTVTLRCDPISGHDNLYWYRRVMGKEIKFLLHFVKESKQDESGMPNNRFLAERTGGTYSTLKVQPAELEDSGVYFCASSQAGGPDTQYFGPGTRLTVL.

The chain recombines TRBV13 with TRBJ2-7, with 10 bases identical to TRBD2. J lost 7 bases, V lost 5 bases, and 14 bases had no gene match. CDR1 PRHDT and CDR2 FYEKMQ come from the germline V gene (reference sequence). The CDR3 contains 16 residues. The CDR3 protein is CASSPGLAAEAGEQYF. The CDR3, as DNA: TGTGCCAGCAGCCCTGGACTAGCGGCCGAAGCGGGGGAGCAGTACTTC.

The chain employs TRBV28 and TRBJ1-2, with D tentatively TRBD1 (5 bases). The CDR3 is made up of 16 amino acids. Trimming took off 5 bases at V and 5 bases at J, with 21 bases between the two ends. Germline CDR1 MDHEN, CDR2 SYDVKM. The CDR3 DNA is TGTGCCAGCAGTCCCTCGGGTGCAGGGAAGTATTATGGCTACACCTTC. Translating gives CASSPSGAGKYYGYTF.

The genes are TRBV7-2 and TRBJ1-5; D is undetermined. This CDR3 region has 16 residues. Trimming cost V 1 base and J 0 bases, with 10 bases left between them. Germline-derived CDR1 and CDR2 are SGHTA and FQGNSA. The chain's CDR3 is CASSLGRSYSNQPQHF. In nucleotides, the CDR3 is TGTGCCAGCAGCTTAGGGCGGAGTTATAGCAATCAGCCCCAGCATTTT.